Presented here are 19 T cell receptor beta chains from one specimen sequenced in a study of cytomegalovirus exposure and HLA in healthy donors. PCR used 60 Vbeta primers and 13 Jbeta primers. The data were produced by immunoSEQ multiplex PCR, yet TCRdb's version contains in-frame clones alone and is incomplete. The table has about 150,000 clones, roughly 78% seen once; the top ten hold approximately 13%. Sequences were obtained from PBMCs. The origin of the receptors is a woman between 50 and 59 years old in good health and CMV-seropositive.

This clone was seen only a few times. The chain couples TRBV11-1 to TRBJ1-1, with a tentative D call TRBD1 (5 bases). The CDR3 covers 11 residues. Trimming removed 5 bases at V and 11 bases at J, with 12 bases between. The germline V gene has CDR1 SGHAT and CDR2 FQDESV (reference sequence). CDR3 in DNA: TGTGCCAGCAGCCCGGGGGGGAAGGCTTTCTTT. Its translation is CASSPGGKAFF.

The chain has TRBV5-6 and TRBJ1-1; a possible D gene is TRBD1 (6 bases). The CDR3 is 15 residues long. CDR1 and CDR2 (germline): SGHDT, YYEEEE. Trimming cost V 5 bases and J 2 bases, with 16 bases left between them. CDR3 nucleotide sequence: TGTGCCAGCAGTGACGTACAGGGAAGAAACACTGAAGCTTTCTTT. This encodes CASSDVQGRNTEAFF.

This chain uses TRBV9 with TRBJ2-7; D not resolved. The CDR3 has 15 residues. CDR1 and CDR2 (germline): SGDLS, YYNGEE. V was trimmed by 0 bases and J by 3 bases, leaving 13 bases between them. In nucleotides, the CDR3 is TGTGCCAGCAGCGTAGCAGTGGGCAGAAACTACGAGCAGTACTTC. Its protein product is CASSVAVGRNYEQYF.

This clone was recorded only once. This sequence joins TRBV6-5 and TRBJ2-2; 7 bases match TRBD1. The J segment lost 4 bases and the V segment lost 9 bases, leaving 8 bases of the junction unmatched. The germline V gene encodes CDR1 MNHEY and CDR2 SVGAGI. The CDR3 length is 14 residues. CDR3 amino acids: CASRQGYGTGELFF. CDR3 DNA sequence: TGTGCCAGTAGACAGGGTTACGGCACCGGGGAGCTGTTTTTT.

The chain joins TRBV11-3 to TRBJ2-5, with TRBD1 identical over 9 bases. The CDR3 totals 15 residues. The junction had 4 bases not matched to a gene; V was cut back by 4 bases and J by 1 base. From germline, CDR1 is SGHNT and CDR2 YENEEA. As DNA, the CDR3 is TGTGCCAGCAGCTCTGGGACAGGGACCCAAGAGACCCAGTACTTC. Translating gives CASSSGTGTQETQYF.

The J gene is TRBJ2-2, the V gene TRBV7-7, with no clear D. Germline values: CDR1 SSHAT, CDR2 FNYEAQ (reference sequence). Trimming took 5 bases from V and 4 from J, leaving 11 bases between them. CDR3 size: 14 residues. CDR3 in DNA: TGTGCCAGCAGCCTCCTGGAGTCCACCGGGGAGCTGTTTTTT. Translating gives CASSLLESTGELFF.

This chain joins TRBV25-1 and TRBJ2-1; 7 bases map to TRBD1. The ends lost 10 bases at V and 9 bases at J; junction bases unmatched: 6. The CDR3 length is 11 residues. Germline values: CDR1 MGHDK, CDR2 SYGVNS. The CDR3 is CAITGAIEQFF. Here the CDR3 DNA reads TGTGCCATCACAGGGGCGATTGAGCAGTTCTTC.

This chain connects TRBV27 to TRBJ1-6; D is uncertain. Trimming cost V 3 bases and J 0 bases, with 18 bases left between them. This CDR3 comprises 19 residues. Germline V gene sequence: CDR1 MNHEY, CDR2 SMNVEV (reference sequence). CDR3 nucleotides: TGTGCCAGCAGTTTTTATTCCGTTCCGGGAGCCTCCTATAATTCACCCCTCCACTTT. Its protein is CASSFYSVPGASYNSPLHF.

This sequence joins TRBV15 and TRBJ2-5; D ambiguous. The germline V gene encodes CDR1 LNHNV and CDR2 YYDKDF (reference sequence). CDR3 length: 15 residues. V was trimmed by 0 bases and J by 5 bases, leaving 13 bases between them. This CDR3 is CATSRDKVPRETQYF. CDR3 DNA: TGTGCCACCAGCAGAGATAAGGTTCCGAGGGAGACCCAGTACTTC.

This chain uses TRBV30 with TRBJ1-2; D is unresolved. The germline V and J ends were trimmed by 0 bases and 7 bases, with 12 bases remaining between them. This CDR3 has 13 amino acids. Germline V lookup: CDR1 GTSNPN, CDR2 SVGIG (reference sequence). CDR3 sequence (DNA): TGTGCCTGGAGTGTACTAGGAGGCCGTGGCTACACCTTC. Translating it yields CAWSVLGGRGYTF.

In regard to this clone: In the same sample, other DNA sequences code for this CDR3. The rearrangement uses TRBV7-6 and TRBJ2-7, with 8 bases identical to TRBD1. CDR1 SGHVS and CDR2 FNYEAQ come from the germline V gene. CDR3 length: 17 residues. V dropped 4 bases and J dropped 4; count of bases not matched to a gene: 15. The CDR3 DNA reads TGTGCCAGCAGCTCCAAGGCGGGGACAGGAGGCAGGTACGAGCAGTACTTC. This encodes CASSSKAGTGGRYEQYF.

CDR3 in amino acids: CASSFFRQGNEKLFF. The CDR3 DNA reads as TGTGCCAGCAGCTTTTTCCGACAGGGAAATGAAAAACTGTTTTTT. The J gene is TRBJ1-4, the V gene TRBV5-8; TRBD1 matches 7 bases. V lost 2 bases to trimming and J lost 5 bases; unmatched junction nucleotides: 6. The CDR3 length is 15 residues. The V gene's germline CDR1 is SGHTS and CDR2 YDEGEE. The whole variable domain, remainder taken from reference TRBV5-8 and TRBJ1-4, is EAGVTQSPTHLIKTRGQQATLRCSPISGHTSVYWYQQALGLGLQFLLWYDEGEERNRGNFPPRFSGRQFPNYSSELNVNALELEDSALYLCASSFFRQGNEKLFFGSGTQLSVL.

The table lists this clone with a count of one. CDR3: CASTSGGTEAFF. The CDR3 bases are TGTGCCAGTACCTCAGGGGGCACTGAAGCTTTCTTT. J is TRBJ1-1 and V is TRBV2, with 7 bases matching TRBD1. CDR1 is SNHLY and CDR2 is FYNNEI in the germline V gene. Germline trimming cut 9 bases from V and 4 bases from J; bases unmatched to any gene: 5. The length of the CDR3 is 12 residues. Supplemented by reference TRBV2 and TRBJ1-1, the full variable domain reads EPEVTQTPSHQVTQMGQEVILRCVPISNHLYFYWYRQILGQKVEFLVSFYNNEISEKSEIFDDQFSVERPDGSNFTLKIRSTKLEDSAMYFCASTSGGTEAFFGQGTRLTVV.

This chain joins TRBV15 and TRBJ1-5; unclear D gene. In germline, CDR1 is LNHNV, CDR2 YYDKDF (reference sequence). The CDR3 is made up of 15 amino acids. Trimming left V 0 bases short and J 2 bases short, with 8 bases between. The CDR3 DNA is TGTGCCACCAGCAGAGATTTTGCGGGCAATCAGCCCCAGCATTTT. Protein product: CATSRDFAGNQPQHF.

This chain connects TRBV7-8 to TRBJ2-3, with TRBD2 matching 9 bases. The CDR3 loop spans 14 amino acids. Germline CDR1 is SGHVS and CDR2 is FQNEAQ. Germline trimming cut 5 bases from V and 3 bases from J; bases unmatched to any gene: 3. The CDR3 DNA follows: TGTGCCAGCAGCCGAGCGGGGGGTACAGATACGCAGTATTTT. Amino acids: CASSRAGGTDTQYF.

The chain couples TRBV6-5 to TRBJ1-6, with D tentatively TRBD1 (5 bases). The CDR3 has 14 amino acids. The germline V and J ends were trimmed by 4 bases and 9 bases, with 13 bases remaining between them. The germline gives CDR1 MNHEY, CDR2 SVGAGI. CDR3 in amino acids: CASSWGREASPLHF. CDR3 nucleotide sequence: TGTGCCAGCAGTTGGGGCAGGGAGGCTTCACCCCTCCACTTT.

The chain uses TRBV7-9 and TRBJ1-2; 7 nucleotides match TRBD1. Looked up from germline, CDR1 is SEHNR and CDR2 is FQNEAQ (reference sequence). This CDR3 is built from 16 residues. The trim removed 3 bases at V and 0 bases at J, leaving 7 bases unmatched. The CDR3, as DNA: TGTGCCAGCAGCTTCGTCGGGACAGCACCTAACTATGGCTACACCTTC. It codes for CASSFVGTAPNYGYTF.

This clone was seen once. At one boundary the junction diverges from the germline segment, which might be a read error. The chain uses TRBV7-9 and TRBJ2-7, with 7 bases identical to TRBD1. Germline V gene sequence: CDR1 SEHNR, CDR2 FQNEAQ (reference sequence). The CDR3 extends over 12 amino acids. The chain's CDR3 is CSSSLSTGREYF. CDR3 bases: TGTTCCAGCAGCTTATCGACAGGGCGAGAGTACTTC.

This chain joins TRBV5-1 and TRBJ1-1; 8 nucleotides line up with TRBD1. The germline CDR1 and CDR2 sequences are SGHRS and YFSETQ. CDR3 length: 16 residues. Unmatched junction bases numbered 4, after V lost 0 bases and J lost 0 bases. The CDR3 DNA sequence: TGCGCCAGCAGCTTGGGGACAGGGATCATGAACACTGAAGCTTTCTTT. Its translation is CASSLGTGIMNTEAFF. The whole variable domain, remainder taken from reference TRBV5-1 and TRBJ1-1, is KAGVTQTPRYLIKTRGQQVTLSCSPISGHRSVSWYQQTPGQGLQFLFEYFSETQRNKGNFPGRFSGRQFSNSRSEMNVSTLELGDSALYLCASSLGTGIMNTEAFFGQGTRLTVV.